This T cell receptor (beta chain) was obtained from a study of blood T cell repertoires in COVID-19. This CDR3 contains 16 residues. Germline loops: CDR1 MNHEY, CDR2 SMNVEV (reference sequence). Trimming took 5 bases from V and 1 from J, leaving 15 bases between them. The repertoire was sequenced with immunoSEQ multiplex PCR; TCRdb's copy has only in-frame clones and lacks some. Among over 14,000 clones listed, about 91% were seen once. This clone was recorded only once. The rearrangement joins TRBV27 to TRBJ2-1, with D perhaps TRBD2 (5 bases). The specimen was peripheral blood. The TCR originated in a human donor in a cohort sampled during active COVID-19. Here the CDR3 reads CASSMDSPRSYNEQFF. The CDR3, as DNA: TGTGCCAGCAGTATGGACTCGCCGAGATCCTACAATGAGCAGTTCTTC.